A selection of T cell receptor beta chains follows, all from one sample in a study of control samples from healthy donors and cancer patients. The protocol was immunoSEQ multiplex PCR, while the TCRdb copy is restricted to in-frame clones and leaves out a portion. The data contain fewer than 95,000 clones, over 80% of them singletons. Sample: blood. These receptors were collected from a man aged 25-45 years in good health. Each CDR3 is given with its conserved first and last residue. D genes are given only for firm matches. The size field is filled for only some rows; it gives once, few, many or a size class.

.	.	TRBJ1-1	TRBV6-5	14	TGTGCCAGCAGAAGAGGACAGACGAACACTGAAGCTTTCTTT	CASRRGQTNTEAFF
.	.	TRBJ2-7	TRBV6-1	15	TGTGCCAGCAGTGACGTGGATGCCTGGGCCTACGAGCAGTACTTC	CASSDVDAWAYEQYF
TRBD1	.	TRBJ2-3	TRBV5-4	14	TGTGCCAGCAGCCCCGGACAGGGGGCAGATACGCAGTATTTT	CASSPGQGADTQYF
TRBD1	once	TRBJ1-2	TRBV27	16	TGTGCCAGCAGTTTGCAGGCTGGAGGGGGCCTCGGTGGCTACACCTTC	CASSLQAGGGLGGYTF
.	.	TRBJ2-7	TRBV7-9	13	TGTGCCAGCAGCCCCGCCCCGGGATCCGAGCAGTACTTC	CASSPAPGSEQYF
TRBD2	.	TRBJ2-5	TRBV6-4	15	TGTGCCAGCAACCCCCCCCGGGGGGGCCAGGAGACCCAGTACTTC	CASNPPRGGQETQYF
.	.	TRBJ2-2	TRBV11-1	15	TGTGCCAGCAGCTTAGGTCAAGGGGACACCGGGGAGCTGTTTTTT	CASSLGQGDTGELFF
.	.	TRBJ1-1	TRBV4-1	14	TGCGCCAGCAGCCAAAAGGGCAGGGCCACTGAAGCTTTCTTT	CASSQKGRATEAFF
.	.	TRBJ2-7	TRBV12-3/TRBV12-4	12	TGTGCCAGCAGGGACGGCAAATACGAGCAGTACTTC	CASRDGKYEQYF
.	.	TRBJ2-3	TRBV18	14	TGTGCCAGCTCACCGAATACTAGAACAGATACGCAGTATTTT	CASSPNTRTDTQYF
.	.	TRBJ2-6	TRBV3-1/TRBV3-2	17	TGTGCCAGCAGCCAAAAAGGCGGGGCCTCTGGGGCCAACGTCCTGACTTTC	CASSQKGGASGANVLTF
.	.	TRBJ1-1	TRBV10-2	15	TGCGCCAGCAGTGACCTTCGAGGTGGGGACACTGAAGCTTTCTTT	CASSDLRGGDTEAFF
.	.	TRBJ1-1	TRBV6-6	12	TGTGCCAGCAGCCCCTTCGGCACTGAAGCTTTCTTT	CASSPFGTEAFF
TRBD2	.	TRBJ2-3	TRBV5-1	16	TGCGCCAGCAGCCCGCCTCTAGCGGGGCTCACAGATACGCAGTATTTT	CASSPPLAGLTDTQYF
TRBD1	.	TRBJ1-3	TRBV9	16	TGTGCCAGCAGCGTAGCGACAGGGGCGGGTGGAAACACCATATATTTT	CASSVATGAGGNTIYF
.	.	TRBJ2-4	TRBV6-5	14	TGTGCCAGCATGAATGGGGTAGCCAAAAACATTCAGTACTTC	CASMNGVAKNIQYF
.	.	TRBJ1-1	TRBV19	13	TGTGCCAGTACAGGCAGGGTGAGCACTGAAGCTTTCTTT	CASTGRVSTEAFF
.	.	TRBJ2-1	TRBV19	12	TGTGCCACACACGGTGGGGTTAGTGAGCAGTTCTTC	CATHGGVSEQFF
.	.	TRBJ2-5	TRBV30	16	TGTGCCTGTTCAAACTGGGTCCCCGGGGCCCAAGAGACCCAGTACTTC	CACSNWVPGAQETQYF
.	.	TRBJ2-1	TRBV6-4	17	TGTGCCAGCAGTGACCCGGGAGGGGGCGAGTCCTACAATGAGCAGTTCTTC	CASSDPGGGESYNEQFF
.	.	TRBJ1-2	TRBV7-9	13	TGTGCCAGCAGCTTCGACAGCAACTATGGCTACACCTTC	CASSFDSNYGYTF
.	.	TRBJ1-4	TRBV7-9	13	TGTGCCAGCAGCTCAACAGGGCTGGAAAAACTGTTTTTT	CASSSTGLEKLFF
.	once	TRBJ1-2	TRBV5-6	15	TGTGCCAGCAGCTTGGGTGGCCGTCAATTCGGCGGCTACACCTTC	CASSLGGRQFGGYTF
.	.	TRBJ1-1	TRBV29-1	15	TGCAGCGTTGAAGATGATAGGGGGGTTGTCACTGAAGCTTTCTTT	CSVEDDRGVVTEAFF
.	.	TRBJ1-2	TRBV6-5	13	TGTGCCAGCAGTTCACAGGGATTCAGTGGCTACACCTTC	CASSSQGFSGYTF
.	.	TRBJ1-5	TRBV19	14	TGTGCCAGTAGTATAAGCCAGGCGTCAAGGCCCCAGCATTTT	CASSISQASRPQHF
.	.	TRBJ2-7	TRBV6-5	13	TGTGCCAGCAGTTCCGGGACCCGGTCCGAGCAGTACTTC	CASSSGTRSEQYF
.	.	TRBJ1-2	TRBV5-4	15	TGTGCCAGCAGCTTGTCCCCCCAAGCTAACTATGGCTACACCTTC	CASSLSPQANYGYTF
TRBD1	.	TRBJ2-7	TRBV11-2	15	TGTGCCAGCAGCTCGGACAGGGGGGAAAGCTACGAGCAGTACTTC	CASSSDRGESYEQYF
TRBD1	.	TRBJ1-2	TRBV28	16	TGTGCCAGCAGTTCCGTAGCAGGGGGGATTCGAGATGGCTACACCTTC	CASSSVAGGIRDGYTF
TRBD2	.	TRBJ2-2	TRBV5-1	19	TGCGCCAGCAGCTCCCACTTAGCGGGGGGGTTTTCGAACACCGGGGAGCTGTTTTTT	CASSSHLAGGFSNTGELFF
.	.	TRBJ2-3	TRBV27	16	TGTGCCAGCAGCGACACTCGCGGGGTATACACAGATACGCAGTATTTT	CASSDTRGVYTDTQYF